The 32 T cell receptor beta chains reported below all come from one sample, sequenced in a study of ipilimumab plus nivolumab after autologous stem cell transplantation. Data came from immunoSEQ multiplex PCR; TCRdb stores just in-frame clones and leaves some out. The sample contains 20,000 to 30,000 clones, around 84% of which appear only once. Sample: PBMCs, taken in a trial of ipilimumab plus nivolumab as post-transplant consolidation. These receptors all stem from a male donor with diffuse large B-cell lymphoma.

Remarks on this clone: Other DNA variants within this sample encode the same CDR3. This chain joins TRBV7-9 and TRBJ2-7, with D perhaps matching TRBD2 (5 bases). Trimming pared 3 bases from V and 7 bases from J, leaving 13 bases between. The length of the CDR3 is 13 residues. Germline V lookup: CDR1 SEHNR, CDR2 FQNEAQ (reference sequence). In DNA form, the CDR3 reads TGTGCCAGCAGCTTGGCAGGTTCGGGGGAGCAGTACTTC. Its translation: CASSLAGSGEQYF.

The chain combines TRBV7-2 with TRBJ2-7; TRBD2 aligns across 11 bases. Germline V gene sequence: CDR1 SGHTA, CDR2 FQGNSA. This CDR3 contains 16 residues. Germline trimming cut 4 bases from V and 2 bases from J; bases unmatched to any gene: 7. In DNA form, the CDR3 reads TGTGCCAGCAGCTACTCTAGCGGGGGGACTCCCTACGAGCAGTACTTC. It specifies CASSYSSGGTPYEQYF.

V is TRBV9 and J is TRBJ1-1; D is perhaps TRBD1 (6 bases). CDR1 and CDR2 from the germline V gene are SGDLS and YYNGEE. The CDR3 contains 14 residues. The V end was cut by 6 bases, the J end by 0 bases, with 12 bases between. For the CDR3, the DNA is TGTGCCAGCACCCAAGGACAGATGAACACTGAAGCTTTCTTT. Its protein product is CASTQGQMNTEAFF.

The chain links TRBV4-2 to TRBJ2-7, with TRBD1 identical over 7 bases. J lost 2 bases, V lost 1 base, and 8 bases had no gene match. The CDR3 sequence is 16 residues long. Germline CDR1 LGHNA, CDR2 YNFKEQ. In DNA form, the CDR3 reads TGTGCCAGCAGCCAAGTTGTAGCCCAGGGGGCCTACGAGCAGTACTTC. This gives the protein CASSQVVAQGAYEQYF.

This chain links TRBV10-2 with TRBJ2-5; 8 bases map to TRBD1. This CDR3 has 11 amino acids. Trimming removed 5 bases from V and 14 bases from J; junction bases left unmatched: 7. The germline gives CDR1 WSHSY, CDR2 SAAADI. Written as DNA, the CDR3 is TGCGCCAGCAGTCCAGGGCAGGGGGCCTACTTC. It encodes CASSPGQGAYF.

V and J are TRBV6-1 and TRBJ2-3; D unclear. Trimming shortened V by 7 bases and J by 4 bases, and 12 bases separated the two germline ends. Per the germline V gene, CDR1 is MNHNS and CDR2 is SASEGT. There are 13 residues in the CDR3. CDR3 amino acids: CASNSVNSDTQYF. The CDR3 region has the DNA TGTGCCAGCAATTCCGTCAACTCAGATACGCAGTATTTT.

This rearrangement joins TRBV6-1 to TRBJ1-4; D remains unclear. CDR1 MNHNS and CDR2 SASEGT come from the germline V gene. CDR3 length equals 13 residues. V was pared by 6 bases and J by 8 bases, with 13 bases between. This chain's CDR3 is CASSETVGEKLFF. CDR3 DNA: TGTGCCAGCAGCGAAACGGTAGGCGAAAAACTGTTTTTT.

The rearrangement joins TRBV30 to TRBJ2-4; the D is unclear. The CDR3 contains 13 residues. The V and J ends lost 4 bases and 0 bases respectively, with 7 bases between them. Germline V gives CDR1 GTSNPN, CDR2 SVGIG (reference sequence). As DNA, the CDR3 is TGTGCCTGGAAGAGACTAGCCAAAAACATTCAGTACTTC. Translated, it gives CAWKRLAKNIQYF.

The J gene is TRBJ1-4, the V gene TRBV6-6; D gene ambiguous. This CDR3 contains 14 residues. Trimming took off 10 bases at V and 0 bases at J, with 12 bases between the two ends. Germline V gene sequence: CDR1 MNHNY, CDR2 SVGAGI (reference sequence). CDR3: CATRSGATNEKLFF. CDR3 in DNA: TGTGCCACGCGTTCGGGAGCAACTAATGAAAAACTGTTTTTT.

J is TRBJ2-3 and V is TRBV5-4; 8 nucleotides align to TRBD2. The CDR3 runs 18 residues. Germline CDR1 SGHNT, CDR2 YYREEE (reference sequence). J was trimmed by 1 base and V by 0 bases; bases with no gene match: 10. DNA for the CDR3: TGTGCCAGCAGCTTGGGTTGGGGCGGAGCGGGGGGCACAGATACGCAGTATTTT. This encodes CASSLGWGGAGGTDTQYF.

The chain combines TRBV7-2 with TRBJ2-3; 8 bases agree with TRBD2. Losses at the gene ends were 5 bases for V and 1 base for J; bases not matched to a gene: 8. CDR3 length: 16 amino acids. CDR1 SGHTA and CDR2 FQGNSA come from the germline V gene. The CDR3 DNA follows: TGTGCCAGCAGCCGGGGGGGACCTCTGGGCACAGATACGCAGTATTTT. This encodes CASSRGGPLGTDTQYF.

This clone was detected only a few times. The chain carries TRBV10-3 and TRBJ1-1, with a weak D call TRBD1 (6 bases). This CDR3 is built from 13 residues. Trimming stripped 4 bases from V and 3 bases from J, with 9 bases between. From germline, CDR1 is ENHRY and CDR2 SYGVKD. In DNA, the CDR3 is TGTGCCATCAGTGGTACAGGGTACACTGAAGCTTTCTTT. Its translation is CAISGTGYTEAFF.

This clone came up a few times. The V and J genes are TRBV5-8 and TRBJ1-1, with 7 nucleotides matching TRBD1. Germline lookup yields CDR1 SGHTS and CDR2 YDEGEE. The CDR3 sequence is 16 residues long. V shed 5 bases and J 0 bases; nucleotides not matched to a gene: 10. The CDR3 bases are TGTGCCAGCAGGGCAAGGACAGGCCGCATGAACACTGAAGCTTTCTTT. Translation: CASRARTGRMNTEAFF.

V gene TRBV30 combines with J gene TRBJ2-7, with a tentative D call TRBD1 (5 bases). The V and J ends lost 0 bases and 4 bases respectively, with 7 bases between them. CDR3 length: 12 amino acids. The germline V gene encodes CDR1 GTSNPN and CDR2 SVGIG (reference sequence). DNA of the CDR3: TGTGCCTGGAGTGTGGGGCAATACGAGCAGTACTTC. Encoded protein: CAWSVGQYEQYF.

This chain uses TRBV5-4 with TRBJ2-5; TRBD1 agrees at 9 bases. Germline-derived CDR1 and CDR2 are SGHNT and YYREEE (reference sequence). V shed 5 bases and J 2 bases; nucleotides not matched to a gene: 10. The CDR3 totals 16 residues. Here the CDR3 DNA reads TGTGCCAGCAGTCTTGTAGGACAGGGGCTTCAAGAGACCCAGTACTTC. As protein: CASSLVGQGLQETQYF.

V usage is TRBV7-9 and J usage is TRBJ2-3; 9 bases fit TRBD2. J lost 0 bases, V lost 7 bases, and 8 bases had no gene match. The CDR3 runs 16 residues. Germline CDR1 SEHNR, CDR2 FQNEAQ (reference sequence). The CDR3 reads CASIASGDASTDTQYF. The CDR3 nucleotides read TGTGCCAGCATCGCTAGCGGGGACGCTAGCACAGATACGCAGTATTTT.

The V call is TRBV7-2, the J call TRBJ2-3; 9 bases align to TRBD2. The trim removed 5 bases at V and 3 bases at J, leaving 9 bases unmatched. The germline gives CDR1 SGHTA, CDR2 FQGNSA. The CDR3 is 16 amino acids. The chain's CDR3 is CASSNWAGGLTDTQYF. The CDR3 bases are TGTGCCAGCAGCAACTGGGCGGGGGGGCTGACAGATACGCAGTATTTT.

CDR3 bases: TGTGCCAGCAGCTCGACGTACCAAGAGACCCAGTACTTC. The encoded protein is CASSSTYQETQYF. The V call is TRBV5-6, the J call TRBJ2-5; no firm D call. V was shortened by 3 bases and J by 0 bases, with 6 bases between the two germline ends. The CDR3 is 13 residues long. Germline values: CDR1 SGHDT, CDR2 YYEEEE.

This clone is large in the sample. The chain joins TRBV7-9 to TRBJ1-6; no clear D. The CDR3 loop spans 13 amino acids. V was clipped by 1 base and J by 9 bases, with 7 bases between them. Germline CDR1 is SEHNR and CDR2 is FQNEAQ (reference sequence). Here the CDR3 DNA reads TGTGCCAGCAGCTTAGATTACCTTTCACCCCTCCACTTT. It codes for CASSLDYLSPLHF.

The chain joins TRBV7-8 to TRBJ1-1; perhaps TRBD1 as D (6 bases). The CDR3 length is 13 residues. CDR1 and CDR2 from the germline V gene are SGHVS and FQNEAQ. Trimming took 3 bases from V and 5 from J, leaving 10 bases between them. Written as DNA, the CDR3 is TGTGCCAGCAGCTTTAGCCAGGGGACTGAAGCTTTCTTT. Protein product: CASSFSQGTEAFF.

The chain recombines TRBV6-1 with TRBJ1-1; D uncertain. In germline, CDR1 is MNHNS, CDR2 SASEGT. V was clipped by 1 base and J by 4 bases, with 10 bases between them. This CDR3 contains 14 residues. CDR3 nucleotides: TGTGCCAGCAGTGAAGTCAACCGGCTCACTGAAGCTTTCTTT. It encodes CASSEVNRLTEAFF.

The V gene is TRBV18, the J gene TRBJ1-2; D not certain. V lost 2 bases and J 4 bases, leaving 14 bases between the germline ends. Looked up from germline, CDR1 is KGHSH and CDR2 is LQKENI. This CDR3 spans 15 amino acids. The CDR3: CASSPSAGVGYGYTF. In nucleotides, the CDR3 is TGTGCCAGCTCACCATCGGCAGGAGTGGGCTATGGCTACACCTTC.

The sample holds one count of this clone. The gene calls are TRBV7-9 and TRBJ2-1; the match to TRBD2 covers 11 bases. The V gene end was trimmed by 5 bases and the J gene end by 9 bases; junction bases not matched to a gene: 6. The CDR3 sequence is 14 residues long. Per germline, CDR1 SEHNR and CDR2 FQNEAQ (reference sequence). CDR3: CASSRVTSGTEQFF. The CDR3 nucleotides read TGTGCCAGCAGCAGAGTGACTAGCGGGACTGAGCAGTTCTTC.

The rearrangement uses TRBV5-4 and TRBJ2-3; the D gene is possibly TRBD2 (7 bases). Germline CDR1 is SGHNT and CDR2 is YYREEE (reference sequence). V was shortened by 0 bases and J by 2 bases, with 13 bases between the two germline ends. The CDR3 sequence is 16 residues long. CDR3 residues: CASSLDAGANTDTQYF. CDR3 nucleotide sequence: TGTGCCAGCAGCTTGGATGCGGGGGCAAACACAGATACGCAGTATTTT. The variable domain in full, with the rest retrieved from reference TRBV5-4 and TRBJ2-3, is ETGVTQSPTHLIKTRGQQVTLRCSSQSGHNTVSWYQQALGQGPQFIFQYYREEENGRGNFPPRFSGLQFPNYSSELNVNALELDDSALYLCASSLDAGANTDTQYFGPGTRLTVL.

The chain is built from TRBV2 and TRBJ1-2; possible D gene TRBD1, 5 bases. Trimming left V 3 bases short and J 8 bases short, with 10 bases between. Germline CDR1 reads SNHLY; CDR2 reads FYNNEI. CDR3 length equals 12 residues. The CDR3 region has the DNA TGTGCCAGCAGTGAGGGGGTTGTAGGCTACACCTTC. It specifies CASSEGVVGYTF.

The chain couples TRBV27 to TRBJ2-7; 8 nucleotides line up with TRBD1. CDR1 MNHEY and CDR2 SMNVEV come from the germline V gene (reference sequence). Trimming at V came to 5 bases and at J to 6 bases, leaving 6 bases not matched to a gene. This CDR3 comprises 13 residues. CDR3 nucleotides: TGTGCCAGCAGTCCCCTTCAGGGGGCCGAGCAGTACTTC. Protein sequence: CASSPLQGAEQYF.

CDR3 bases: TGTGCCAGCAGCCATGACTGGGAGACCCAGTACTTC. As protein: CASSHDWETQYF. The J gene is TRBJ2-5, the V gene TRBV13; D is uncertain. This CDR3 has 12 amino acids. The germline CDR1 and CDR2 sequences are PRHDT and FYEKMQ (reference sequence). V shed 5 bases and J shed 5 bases, with 9 bases lying between them.

The rearrangement links TRBV27 to TRBJ2-3; TRBD2 agrees at 10 bases. Trimming took 4 bases from V and 4 from J; bases not matched to a gene: 11. Germline CDR1 and CDR2: MNHEY and SMNVEV (reference sequence). This CDR3 comprises 17 residues. CDR3 region: CASSSLSGGARADTQYF. The CDR3 coding sequence is TGTGCCAGCAGTTCCTTGAGCGGGGGGGCTAGGGCAGATACGCAGTATTTT.

V is TRBV19 and J is TRBJ2-3, with D possibly being TRBD1 or TRBD2 (6 bases each). Per the germline V gene, CDR1 is LNHDA and CDR2 is SQIVND (reference sequence). V lost 1 base and J 4 bases, leaving 12 bases between the germline ends. This CDR3 contains 15 residues. CDR3 bases: TGTGCCAGTAGTATAGTTGGGGGGCAGTCAGATACGCAGTATTTT. The encoded protein is CASSIVGGQSDTQYF.

The DNA of the CDR3 is TGTGCCAGCAGCTTAGTACAGGGCGATGAGCAGTTCTTC. It is translated as CASSLVQGDEQFF. The chain joins TRBV7-8 to TRBJ2-1; D may be TRBD1 (6 bases). Germline-derived CDR1 and CDR2 are SGHVS and FQNEAQ. The CDR3 sequence is 13 residues long. Trimming removed 1 base from V and 8 bases from J, with 9 bases in between.

J is TRBJ2-3 and V is TRBV7-2; 14 positions agree with TRBD2. The CDR3 loop spans 18 amino acids. Trimming removed 5 bases from V and 4 bases from J; junction bases left unmatched: 11. CDR1 and CDR2 (germline): SGHTA, FQGNSA. The CDR3 loop reads CASSPTRLAGGRADTQYF. The DNA of the CDR3 is TGTGCCAGCAGCCCCACCAGACTAGCGGGGGGGCGGGCAGATACGCAGTATTTT.

The chain carries TRBV18 and TRBJ2-4; the match to TRBD2 covers 11 bases. Trimming took 2 bases from V and 0 from J; bases not matched to a gene: 9. The CDR3 has 19 amino acids. The germline gives CDR1 KGHSH, CDR2 LQKENI. The CDR3 bases are TGTGCCAGCTCACCAAGGGGGTCGACTAGCGGGGTAGCCAAAAACATTCAGTACTTC. It yields the protein CASSPRGSTSGVAKNIQYF.